This T cell receptor beta chain was obtained from a study of response to subunit inactivated influenza vaccine. The CDR3 spans 16 residues. Germline V lookup: CDR1 MNHEY, CDR2 SVGAGI. The V and J ends lost 3 bases and 0 bases respectively, with 9 bases between them. This clonotype appeared a few times. One entry per CDR3 protein results from TCRdb running MiXCR on the RT-PCR reads. Among about 620,000 distinct CDR3 sequences listed, about 11% were seen once. The sample was also reused in another study, on T cells expressing NK-cell markers. This second report adds: What made the TCR beta cDNA was 5'RACE template switching with UMIs. The TCR beta repertoires were obtained from sorted CD3+CD56+NKG2C+, CD3+CD56+NKG2C- and CD3+CD56-NKG2C+ T cells. Serological testing identified seven of the eight sequenced donors as HCMV-seropositive and one as seronegative. The study found these clonotypes also leading the CD3+CD56-NKG2C+ fraction in four donors.

This chain links TRBV6-5 with TRBJ2-6; D call uncertain. The material sequenced was PBMCs from blood, taken on the day of vaccination. The receptor's source is a man aged 45-60 years who received an inactivated influenza vaccine. The CDR3 is CASSYVFSSGANVLTF. As DNA, the CDR3 is TGTGCCAGCAGTTATGTCTTCAGCTCTGGGGCCAACGTCCTGACTTTC.